This T cell receptor beta chain was recovered during a study of blood T cell repertoires in COVID-19. Across the whole study: COVID-19 samples collected from the United States, Italy and Spain covered acute and convalescent phases. The cDNA or gDNA used as material had been derived from T cells, B-cell-depleted T cells, or PBMCs.

Germline V lookup: CDR1 MNHNY, CDR2 SVGAGI (reference sequence). There are 19 residues in the CDR3. V was clipped by 5 bases and J by 3 bases; unmatched bases: 21. Clones were sequenced by immunoSEQ multiplex PCR, and TCRdb holds only the in-frame ones, with some missing. The data show nearly 110,000 clones, around 83% seen once. Sequenced sample: peripheral blood. The rearrangement joins TRBV6-6 to TRBJ1-1; 7 nucleotides align to TRBD1. This receptor was identified in a man aged 65-85 years with acute or convalescent COVID-19. The CDR3 nucleotides are TGTGCCAGCAGTCCCCTAAACCCGGGACAGATTGTTGGATACACTGAAGCTTTCTTT. Translation: CASSPLNPGQIVGYTEAFF.